This T cell receptor beta chain came from a study of blood T cell repertoires in COVID-19. The V gene end was trimmed by 0 bases and the J gene end by 2 bases; junction bases not matched to a gene: 3. Germline CDR1 and CDR2: GTSNPN and SVGIG (reference sequence). The length of the CDR3 is 14 residues. Authors' analysis steps: The authors estimated nucleated cell counts from reference gene primer amplification. Here immunoSEQ multiplex PCR was the method, and the copy in TCRdb shows in-frame clones only, minus some. V, J and clone size were drawn from that table, and D and trimming were deduced from the DNA. The data hold over 60,000 clones, with nearly 90% observed a single time.

Sequenced input: peripheral blood. The TCR was taken from a man between 45 and 60 years old with acute or convalescent COVID-19. This rearrangement joins TRBV30 to TRBJ2-5; 7 bases line up with TRBD1. The CDR3 DNA is TGTGCCTGGAGTGTAGGGGGACAGCAAGAGACCCAGTACTTC. This encodes CAWSVGGQQETQYF.